Presented here are 32 T cell receptor beta chains from one specimen sequenced in a study of regulatory dendritic cells for organ transplantation. Assay used: immunoSEQ multiplex PCR; TCRdb lists only in-frame clones, some missing. The data show 25,000 to 30,000 clones, 60% to 80% seen once. The sequencing sample was made of memory CD4+ T cells from blood. Subset noted: CD45RO+ memory T cells. Receptors originate from a human donor in good health.

The chain uses TRBV11-2 and TRBJ1-1; D remains ambiguous. The germline CDR1 and CDR2 sequences are SGHAT and FQNNGV. V was trimmed by 1 base and J by 2 bases, leaving 8 bases between them. The CDR3 has 14 residues. CDR3 nucleotide sequence: TGTGCCAGCAGCTTAGGTAACACAAACACTGAAGCTTTCTTT. It codes for CASSLGNTNTEAFF.

V gene TRBV30 combines with J gene TRBJ2-6; D call uncertain. Germline V gene sequence: CDR1 GTSNPN, CDR2 SVGIG (reference sequence). Trimming removed 0 bases from V and 3 bases from J, with 9 bases in between. CDR3 length: 15 amino acids. As DNA, the CDR3 is TGTGCCTGGAGTGTAGCGCTTGGTGGGGCCAACGTCCTGACTTTC. This gives the protein CAWSVALGGANVLTF.

The CDR3 coding sequence is TGTGCCAGCAGTTTAGTGTCCCCTAGCGGGGCTCAAGAGACCCAGTACTTC. It specifies CASSLVSPSGAQETQYF. This chain links TRBV28 with TRBJ2-5, with 9 nucleotides matching TRBD2. V trimming: 2 bases; J trimming: 2 bases; junction bases outside the gene matches: 9. The CDR3 totals 17 residues. The germline gives CDR1 MDHEN, CDR2 SYDVKM.

This clone showed up just a few times. This chain links TRBV5-4 with TRBJ2-3; possibly TRBD2 for D (6 bases). Trimming shortened V by 0 bases and J by 6 bases, and 17 bases separated the two germline ends. Germline values: CDR1 SGHNT, CDR2 YYREEE (reference sequence). This CDR3 contains 16 residues. CDR3 amino acids: CASSLARGWGLDTQYF. The CDR3 nucleotides read TGTGCCAGCAGCTTGGCGCGGGGATGGGGTCTCGATACGCAGTATTTT.

This clone was observed a handful of times. The chain employs TRBV21-1 and TRBJ1-1. TRBV21-1 is a pseudogene segment. The CDR3 is made up of 10 amino acids. Here the CDR3 reads CASSTVEAFF. The CDR3 DNA follows: TGTGCCAGCAGCACGGTCGAAGCTTTCTTT.

This clone was counted between two and nine times. The V and J genes are TRBV4-3 and TRBJ1-5; weak D call: TRBD1 (6 bases). CDR3 length: 14 residues. The germline gives CDR1 LGHNA, CDR2 YSLEER. Trimming stripped 4 bases from V and 4 bases from J, with 11 bases between. Here the CDR3 reads CASSRQVRNQPQHF. The CDR3 DNA sequence: TGCGCCAGCAGCCGACAGGTCCGGAATCAGCCCCAGCATTTT.

The chain uses TRBV5-1 and TRBJ2-3; the D gene is possibly TRBD2 (5 bases). CDR1 is SGHRS, CDR2 YFSETQ, per germline. This CDR3 comprises 13 residues. Trimming cost V 0 bases and J 4 bases, with 6 bases left between them. The CDR3: CASSLGGSDTQYF. The CDR3 nucleotides read TGCGCCAGCAGCTTGGGAGGGTCAGATACGCAGTATTTT.

The genes are TRBV9 and TRBJ2-3; 8 nucleotides match TRBD2. CDR1 is SGDLS and CDR2 is YYNGEE in the germline V gene. The CDR3 covers 16 residues. Unmatched junction bases numbered 5, after V lost 0 bases and J lost 2 bases. The CDR3 reads CASSVVGSGVTDTQYF. In DNA, the CDR3 is TGTGCCAGCAGCGTAGTTGGTAGCGGGGTCACAGATACGCAGTATTTT.

This chain links TRBV7-2 with TRBJ2-7; D may be TRBD2 (6 bases). The CDR3 runs to 14 residues. CDR1 and CDR2 from the germline V gene are SGHTA and FQGNSA. V was trimmed by 5 bases and J by 4 bases, leaving 15 bases between them. The CDR3 DNA reads as TGTGCCAGCAGCGTCGGCGGGGTAGGATACGAGCAGTACTTC. Its protein product is CASSVGGVGYEQYF.

This clone was seen once. The gene calls are TRBV20-1 and TRBJ2-4; 7 bases are a match to TRBD2. The CDR3 runs 11 residues. The V segment lost 1 base and the J segment 9 bases; nucleotides outside the gene matches: 0. The V gene's germline CDR1 is DFQATT and CDR2 SNEGSKA (reference sequence). CDR3 DNA: TGCAGTGCTAGAGCGGGGGGCATTCAGTACTTC. Translating gives CSARAGGIQYF.

The chain couples TRBV5-8 to TRBJ1-1; possibly TRBD1 for D (5 bases). From germline, CDR1 is SGHTS and CDR2 YDEGEE. Trimming left V 4 bases short and J 4 bases short, with 17 bases between. This CDR3 has 15 amino acids. The CDR3 nucleotides are TGTGCCAGCAGCCTGGGGTTGGGGGGGTTCACTGAAGCTTTCTTT. Its protein is CASSLGLGGFTEAFF. The whole variable domain, filled in from reference TRBV5-8 and TRBJ1-1, reads EAGVTQSPTHLIKTRGQQATLRCSPISGHTSVYWYQQALGLGLQFLLWYDEGEERNRGNFPPRFSGRQFPNYSSELNVNALELEDSALYLCASSLGLGGFTEAFFGQGTRLTVV.

A single count supports this clone. The chain joins TRBV19 to TRBJ2-7; 8 bases match TRBD2. The V gene end was trimmed by 1 base and the J gene end by 6 bases; junction bases not matched to a gene: 11. The germline V gene encodes CDR1 LNHDA and CDR2 SQIVND (reference sequence). The CDR3 is 16 residues long. CDR3 residues: CASSIAAGGVDGEQYF. CDR3 DNA sequence: TGTGCCAGTAGTATAGCGGCCGGGGGGGTGGACGGCGAGCAGTACTTC.

The chain combines TRBV2 with TRBJ2-2; D is uncertain. The V end lost 1 base, the J end lost 1 base, and 4 bases lay between the germline ends. This CDR3 has 14 residues. Germline lookup yields CDR1 SNHLY and CDR2 FYNNEI. The CDR3 sequence is CASSEVRNTGELFF. The CDR3 bases are TGTGCCAGCAGTGAAGTCCGGAACACCGGGGAGCTGTTTTTT.

V and J are TRBV4-3 and TRBJ1-4; unclear D gene. CDR1 and CDR2 (germline): LGHNA, YSLEER. Trimming stripped 4 bases from V and 6 bases from J, with 12 bases between. CDR3 length: 14 amino acids. The CDR3 DNA follows: TGCGCCAGCAGCCCAAGATCTCCTTATGAAAAACTGTTTTTT. Translated: CASSPRSPYEKLFF.

The chain uses TRBV6-1 and TRBJ1-2, with D possibly matching TRBD1 (5 bases). The CDR3 consists of 18 residues. CDR1 and CDR2 from the germline V gene are MNHNS and SASEGT. V was pared by 1 base and J by 5 bases, with 23 bases between. CDR3 in DNA: TGTGCCAGCAGTGAAGGCGCAGGGTTCCCCGGGGGGTTTTATGGCTACACCTTC. It yields the protein CASSEGAGFPGGFYGYTF.

This chain links TRBV7-2 with TRBJ2-7, with D maybe TRBD2 (6 bases). This CDR3 is 18 amino acids long. Trimming shortened V by 1 base and J by 3 bases, and 22 bases separated the two germline ends. The V gene's germline CDR1 is SGHTA and CDR2 FQGNSA. CDR3 DNA sequence: TGTGCCAGCAGCTTAGTAGGCCGGATCGGGGACTTCTACTACGAGCAGTACTTC. This gives the protein CASSLVGRIGDFYYEQYF.

The chain uses TRBV13 and TRBJ2-3; unclear D gene. Deletions cut 5 bases from V and 8 bases from J, with 11 bases between. CDR1 is PRHDT and CDR2 is FYEKMQ in the germline V gene (reference sequence). The CDR3 has 12 amino acids. The CDR3 loop reads CASSPSWGTQYF. The DNA of the CDR3 is TGTGCCAGCAGCCCGTCCTGGGGTACGCAGTATTTT. The entire variable domain, with the rest obtained from reference TRBV13 and TRBJ2-3, is as follows: AAGVIQSPRHLIKEKRETATLKCYPIPRHDTVYWYQQGPGQDPQFLISFYEKMQSDKGSIPDRFSAQQFSDYHSELNMSSLELGDSALYFCASSPSWGTQYFGPGTRLTVL.

This chain uses TRBV15 with TRBJ1-4, with a possible D match to TRBD1 (6 bases). Germline assignment: CDR1 LNHNV and CDR2 YYDKDF (reference sequence). The CDR3 totals 18 residues. Trimming removed 0 bases at V and 5 bases at J, with 19 bases between. CDR3 in amino acids: CATSREGVQGRANEKLFF. The CDR3 DNA sequence: TGTGCCACCAGCAGAGAAGGCGTACAGGGACGGGCAAATGAAAAACTGTTTTTT. Complete variable domain (other parts from reference TRBV15 and TRBJ1-4): DAMVIQNPRYQVTQFGKPVTLSCSQTLNHNVMYWYQQKSSQAPKLLFHYYDKDFNNEADTPDNFQSRRPNTSFCFLDIRSPGLGDTAMYLCATSREGVQGRANEKLFFGSGTQLSVL.

V gene TRBV7-3 combines with J gene TRBJ2-5, with D maybe TRBD1 (6 bases). CDR3 size: 15 residues. With 0 bases removed from V and 0 bases from J, the gap between germline ends came to 8 bases. Germline CDR1 and CDR2: SGHTA and FQGTGA. Here the CDR3 reads CASSLTGGYQETQYF. CDR3 sequence (DNA): TGTGCCAGCAGCTTAACAGGGGGATACCAAGAGACCCAGTACTTC. The full variable domain, rest sourced from reference TRBV7-3 and TRBJ2-5, is GAGVSQTPSNKVTEKGKYVELRCDPISGHTALYWYRQSLGQGPEFLIYFQGTGAADDSGLPNDRFFAVRPEGSVSTLKIQRTERGDSAVYLCASSLTGGYQETQYFGPGTRLLVL.

J is TRBJ2-5 and V is TRBV18; unclear D gene. Germline V CDR1 and CDR2: KGHSH, LQKENI. V shed 2 bases and J shed 1 base, with 11 bases lying between them. This CDR3 has 15 residues. The CDR3 spells CASSPFEAVQETQYF. The DNA for the CDR3 is TGTGCCAGCTCACCATTTGAGGCGGTCCAAGAGACCCAGTACTTC.

The V call is TRBV27, the J call TRBJ2-1, with D perhaps TRBD1 or TRBD2 (5 bases each). Germline-derived CDR1 and CDR2 are MNHEY and SMNVEV (reference sequence). The V end lost 6 bases, the J end lost 4 bases, and 22 bases lay between the germline ends. This CDR3 has 17 residues. The CDR3 is CASSLTPRGGGYNEQFF. CDR3 DNA sequence: TGTGCCAGCAGCCTGACCCCGAGGGGTGGGGGATACAATGAGCAGTTCTTC.

V usage is TRBV7-2 and J usage is TRBJ2-7; D is undetermined. Germline assignment: CDR1 SGHTA and CDR2 FQGNSA. Trimming pared 3 bases from V and 0 bases from J, leaving 12 bases between. The CDR3 contains 15 residues. CDR3 residues: CASSFSPSTSYEQYF. The CDR3 DNA reads TGTGCCAGCAGCTTTTCCCCCTCCACCTCCTACGAGCAGTACTTC.

The rearrangement uses TRBV11-3 and TRBJ2-1; 16 bases match TRBD2. Germline CDR1 SGHNT, CDR2 YENEEA. This CDR3 contains 17 residues. V was clipped by 4 bases and J by 10 bases; unmatched bases: 10. This CDR3 reads CASSSGLAGGPSREQFF. The CDR3 DNA is TGTGCCAGCAGCTCGGGACTAGCGGGAGGGCCTTCTCGGGAGCAGTTCTTC. The complete variable domain, with remaining parts taken from reference TRBV11-3 and TRBJ2-1, reads EAGVVQSPRYKIIEKKQPVAFWCNPISGHNTLYWYLQNLGQGPELLIRYENEEAVDDSQLPKDRFSAERLKGVDSTLKIQPAELGDSAVYLCASSSGLAGGPSREQFFGPGTRLTVL.

This clone has more than one count but fewer than ten. J is TRBJ1-1 and V is TRBV18; a weak D match, TRBD1 (6 bases). CDR1 and CDR2 from the germline V gene are KGHSH and LQKENI. Trimming left V 8 bases short and J 7 bases short, with 14 bases between. The CDR3 spans 12 residues. The CDR3 spells CASTSVQGEAFF. Written as DNA, the CDR3 is TGTGCCAGCACCTCTGTACAGGGTGAAGCTTTCTTT.

This chain links TRBV4-1 with TRBJ2-7; 8 bases align to TRBD2. This CDR3 comprises 16 residues. The ends lost 4 bases at V and 6 bases at J; junction bases unmatched: 14. The germline CDR1 and CDR2 sequences are MGHRA and YSYEKL. For the CDR3, the DNA is TGCGCCAGCAGCCGGGGAATGGGAGGGGCGGGGGGCGAGCAGTACTTC. It encodes CASSRGMGGAGGEQYF.

The J gene is TRBJ2-5, the V gene TRBV6-1; a possible D gene is TRBD1 (6 bases). Trimming pared 4 bases from V and 5 bases from J, leaving 14 bases between. The CDR3 is 14 amino acids. Germline lookup yields CDR1 MNHNS and CDR2 SASEGT. The CDR3 DNA reads as TGTGCCAGCAGTGCCCTCAGGGGAGTGGAGACCCAGTACTTC. It yields the protein CASSALRGVETQYF.

The gene calls are TRBV7-2 and TRBJ1-1, with D perhaps TRBD1 (6 bases). Germline V lookup: CDR1 SGHTA, CDR2 FQGNSA. V gave up 5 bases and J gave up 2 bases, with 15 bases separating them. This CDR3 contains 15 residues. CDR3 residues: CASSKQPGANTEAFF. The CDR3 bases are TGTGCCAGCAGCAAACAACCAGGGGCCAACACTGAAGCTTTCTTT.

This clone was recorded once. This chain links TRBV19 with TRBJ1-4, with D uncertain. This CDR3 has 11 amino acids. The germline V and J ends were trimmed by 3 bases and 7 bases, with 3 bases remaining between them. In germline, CDR1 is LNHDA, CDR2 SQIVND (reference sequence). The CDR3 nucleotides read TGTGCCAGTAGTATGAGTGAAAAACTGTTTTTT. Its protein is CASSMSEKLFF.

The gene calls are TRBV5-8 and TRBJ1-4, with D unresolved. CDR1 is SGHTS and CDR2 is YDEGEE in the germline V gene. The CDR3 covers 13 residues. With 2 bases removed from V and 5 bases from J, the gap between germline ends came to 7 bases. The CDR3 here is CASSFFRNEKLFF. The CDR3 DNA reads TGTGCCAGCAGCTTTTTTAGGAATGAAAAACTGTTTTTT.

V gene TRBV9 combines with J gene TRBJ2-7; 10 bases map to TRBD2. This CDR3 is 16 amino acids long. J was trimmed by 2 bases and V by 4 bases; bases with no gene match: 9. In germline, CDR1 is SGDLS, CDR2 YYNGEE. Here the CDR3 reads CASSPVSGRAPYEQYF. Written as DNA, the CDR3 is TGTGCCAGCAGCCCAGTCAGCGGGAGGGCCCCCTACGAGCAGTACTTC.

The chain joins TRBV27 to TRBJ2-7; TRBD2 matches at 8 bases. The CDR3 covers 15 residues. The germline V gene has CDR1 MNHEY and CDR2 SMNVEV (reference sequence). The junction had 9 bases not matched to a gene; V was cut back by 6 bases and J by 2 bases. The CDR3 region is CASSLTSGGPYEQYF. Written as DNA, the CDR3 is TGTGCCAGCAGCCTTACTTCGGGAGGGCCCTACGAGCAGTACTTC.

J is TRBJ2-4 and V is TRBV5-5; D tentatively fits TRBD1 or TRBD2 (6 bases each). V lost 3 bases, J lost 9 bases, and 19 bases lay in between. Germline V gives CDR1 SGHKS, CDR2 YYEKEE (reference sequence). This CDR3 spans 15 amino acids. The CDR3 DNA follows: TGTGCCAGCAGCTCTGAGGGGGGTTCTATTGGCATTCAGTACTTC. Its translation: CASSSEGGSIGIQYF.